The 11 T cell receptor beta chains in this list originate from one sample, sequenced in a study of glioma-infiltrating T cells after dendritic cell vaccination. Libraries were prepared by immunoSEQ multiplex PCR; TCRdb keeps only in-frame clonotypes and omits some of them. The repertoire has under 100,000 clones, over 85% of them found once; the top ten carry 3.2%. This specimen was blood, taken before dendritic cell vaccination. The receptors originated from a human donor with glioblastoma.

The CDR3 DNA sequence: TGCGCCAGCAGCCAGGGACTAGCGGGAGCCGGGGAGCTGTTTTTT. Residues: CASSQGLAGAGELFF. This rearrangement joins TRBV4-1 to TRBJ2-2; 14 bases map to TRBD2. J lost 6 bases, V lost 3 bases, and 0 bases had no gene match. Per the germline V gene, CDR1 is MGHRA and CDR2 is YSYEKL. The CDR3 spans 15 residues.

The chain combines TRBV15 with TRBJ1-2; the D is unclear. Trimming stripped 5 bases from V and 12 bases from J, with 31 bases between. The CDR3 is 17 amino acids. Germline V lookup: CDR1 LNHNV, CDR2 YYDKDF (reference sequence). The CDR3 coding sequence is TGTGCCACCAGCGCATTCCAAAGGTGTAGCCATAGGTCTTTCCACACCTTC. Protein sequence: CATSAFQRCSHRSFHTF.

The chain combines TRBV5-1 with TRBJ2-1; D call uncertain. There are 15 residues in the CDR3. Trimming stripped 0 bases from V and 3 bases from J, with 10 bases between. Germline-derived CDR1 and CDR2 are SGHRS and YFSETQ. The CDR3 reads CASSLVGLSYNEQFF. The CDR3, as DNA: TGCGCCAGCAGCTTGGTCGGTCTTAGCTACAATGAGCAGTTCTTC. The entire variable domain, with the rest obtained from reference TRBV5-1 and TRBJ2-1, is as follows: KAGVTQTPRYLIKTRGQQVTLSCSPISGHRSVSWYQQTPGQGLQFLFEYFSETQRNKGNFPGRFSGRQFSNSRSEMNVSTLELGDSALYLCASSLVGLSYNEQFFGPGTRLTVL.

This CDR3 is CASSFDRVREQYF. The CDR3 DNA is TGTGCCAGCAGCTTTGACAGGGTCCGCGAGCAGTACTTC. This sequence joins TRBV7-6 and TRBJ2-7, with TRBD1 identical over 7 bases. With 3 bases clipped from V and 6 bases from J, the junction kept 5 bases outside the gene matches. The length of the CDR3 is 13 residues. The germline V gene has CDR1 SGHVS and CDR2 FNYEAQ.

The V and J genes are TRBV6-1 and TRBJ1-4, with TRBD1 identical over 7 bases. The germline gives CDR1 MNHNS, CDR2 SASEGT. This CDR3 is 14 amino acids long. V shed 1 base and J 8 bases; nucleotides not matched to a gene: 4. The CDR3 is CASSEGGQLEKLFF. The CDR3 region has the DNA TGTGCCAGCAGTGAAGGGGGACAGCTCGAAAAACTGTTTTTT.

This clone is classed as medium-sized. V and J are TRBV6-4 and TRBJ1-2; a weak D match, TRBD1 (5 bases). Germline V gene data show CDR1 as MRHNA and CDR2 as SNTAGT. The V end was cut by 1 base, the J end by 6 bases, with 15 bases between. The CDR3 consists of 15 residues. In nucleotides, the CDR3 is TGTGCCAGCAGTGACTTAGGGGCAGGGCTCGATGGCTACACCTTC. Residues: CASSDLGAGLDGYTF.

This sequence joins TRBV9 and TRBJ2-2; TRBD1 aligns across 9 bases. Germline CDR1 reads SGDLS; CDR2 reads YYNGEE. The CDR3 loop spans 16 amino acids. The J segment lost 1 base and the V segment lost 4 bases, leaving 5 bases of the junction unmatched. The CDR3 loop reads CASSFTGGGNTGELFF. In nucleotides, the CDR3 is TGTGCCAGCAGCTTTACAGGGGGCGGGAACACCGGGGAGCTGTTTTTT.

This chain links TRBV5-1 with TRBJ2-7, with 9 bases aligning to TRBD1. V lost 3 bases, J lost 2 bases, and 3 bases stayed unmatched. The CDR3 has 14 amino acids. Germline CDR1 reads SGHRS; CDR2 reads YFSETQ. CDR3 nucleotides: TGCGCCAGCAGCTCGGGACAGGGACCCTACGAGCAGTACTTC. Translated: CASSSGQGPYEQYF.

The rearrangement links TRBV19 to TRBJ2-5, with D tentatively TRBD1 (6 bases). Germline-derived CDR1 and CDR2 are LNHDA and SQIVND (reference sequence). The CDR3 covers 14 residues. V was cut by 1 base and J by 5 bases, with 11 bases left in between. For the CDR3, the DNA is TGTGCCAGTAGTATAGGGGGGCCCCGGGAGACCCAGTACTTC. It encodes CASSIGGPRETQYF.

The CDR3 region is CASSQEGTGIPYTIYF. In DNA form, the CDR3 reads TGCGCCAGCAGCCAGGAGGGGACAGGGATACCGTACACCATATATTTT. The rearrangement uses TRBV4-1 and TRBJ1-3, with TRBD1 matching over 9 bases. V was clipped by 3 bases and J by 8 bases; unmatched bases: 11. Germline assignment: CDR1 MGHRA and CDR2 YSYEKL. The length of the CDR3 is 16 residues.

The chain has TRBV11-2 and TRBJ1-3, with D maybe TRBD1 (5 bases). V was clipped by 1 base and J by 0 bases, with 13 bases between them. Germline V gene lookup returns CDR1 SGHAT and CDR2 FQNNGV. The CDR3 length is 17 residues. CDR3: CASSLGGEFRSGNTIYF. CDR3 nucleotides: TGTGCCAGCAGCTTAGGGGGGGAGTTCCGCTCTGGAAACACCATATATTTT.